Below are 25 T cell receptor beta chains sequenced from a single sample in a study of cytomegalovirus exposure and HLA in healthy donors. TCRdb's table, derived via immunoSEQ multiplex PCR, lists solely in-frame clones and lacks some. This sample has hundreds of thousands of clones, with about nine tenths found just once. The sequenced sample was PBMCs. The origin of the receptors is a woman aged 18-29 years in good health and CMV-seronegative.

V usage is TRBV27 and J usage is TRBJ2-7; D might be TRBD2 (5 bases). The CDR3 loop spans 14 amino acids. The germline V gene encodes CDR1 MNHEY and CDR2 SMNVEV (reference sequence). Trimming took 7 bases from V and 6 from J, leaving 19 bases between them. CDR3 sequence reads: CASKWQLASGEQYF. Written as DNA, the CDR3 is TGTGCCAGCAAATGGCAGCTAGCTTCGGGCGAGCAGTACTTC.

J is TRBJ2-7 and V is TRBV21-1; the table gives TRBD1 as D, unverified against the DNA. TRBV21-1 is noted as a pseudogene. This CDR3 has 16 residues. As DNA, the CDR3 is TGTGCCAGGCCACAGGGGGGTGCGGGGAGTTTCCACGAGCAGTACTTC. It codes for CARPQGGAGSFHEQYF.

There are a few counts of this clone. The rearrangement uses TRBV4-2 and TRBJ2-5; 9 bases match TRBD1. The CDR3 is 14 amino acids. V lost 3 bases, J lost 3 bases, and 2 bases stayed unmatched. Germline V gene data show CDR1 as LGHNA and CDR2 as YNFKEQ. CDR3: CASSHGQGKETQYF. CDR3 nucleotide sequence: TGTGCCAGCAGCCATGGACAGGGGAAAGAGACCCAGTACTTC.

The genes are TRBV6-1 and TRBJ2-6; a possible D gene is TRBD1 (6 bases). Germline CDR1 is MNHNS and CDR2 is SASEGT. The CDR3 runs 15 residues. Deletions cut 7 bases from V and 0 bases from J, with 10 bases between. The chain's CDR3 is CASTRTDSGANVLTF. CDR3 nucleotides: TGTGCCAGCACCCGGACAGACTCTGGGGCCAACGTCCTGACTTTC.

This clone was counted only a few times. The V gene is TRBV5-6, the J gene TRBJ2-7; the D gene is possibly TRBD1 (5 bases). Per germline, CDR1 SGHDT and CDR2 YYEEEE. This CDR3 is 14 amino acids long. Deletions cut 4 bases from V and 6 bases from J, with 17 bases between. The CDR3 region is CASSETVLPREQYF. The DNA of the CDR3 is TGTGCCAGCAGCGAGACAGTCTTGCCCCGCGAGCAGTACTTC.

V and J are TRBV7-8 and TRBJ2-7; 9 bases line up with TRBD2. The germline CDR1 and CDR2 sequences are SGHVS and FQNEAQ. The J segment lost 5 bases and the V segment lost 4 bases, leaving 9 bases of the junction unmatched. This CDR3 is 15 amino acids long. The CDR3 loop reads CASSSLLAGDDEQYF. Written as DNA, the CDR3 is TGTGCCAGCAGCTCATTATTAGCGGGAGACGACGAGCAGTACTTC.

The gene calls are TRBV30 and TRBJ1-1; D not resolved. This CDR3 is built from 12 residues. Germline values: CDR1 GTSNPN, CDR2 SVGIG (reference sequence). Trimming stripped 4 bases from V and 1 base from J, with 7 bases between. The CDR3 DNA follows: TGTGCCTGGAAGAGGTCGAACACTGAAGCTTTCTTT. This translates into CAWKRSNTEAFF. The full variable domain, rest sourced from reference TRBV30 and TRBJ1-1, is SQTIHQWPATLVQPVGSPLSLECTVEGTSNPNLYWYRQAAGRGLQLLFYSVGIGQISSEVPQNLSASRPQDRQFILSSKKLLLSDSGFYLCAWKRSNTEAFFGQGTRLTVV.

This clone showed up just once. The chain is built from TRBV4-1 and TRBJ2-7; TRBD1 matches at 7 bases. CDR1 MGHRA and CDR2 YSYEKL come from the germline V gene. Losses at the gene ends were 0 bases for V and 0 bases for J; bases not matched to a gene: 5. The length of the CDR3 is 16 residues. DNA for the CDR3: TGCGCCAGCAGCCAAGATCCGGACAGGAGCTCCTACGAGCAGTACTTC. Protein sequence: CASSQDPDRSSYEQYF.

This clone appeared a few times. This chain links TRBV11-2 with TRBJ2-7; D is perhaps TRBD2 (6 bases). V was cut by 5 bases and J by 0 bases, with 14 bases left in between. The germline V gene encodes CDR1 SGHAT and CDR2 FQNNGV. This CDR3 contains 15 residues. This chain's CDR3 is CASSEGPSVSYEQYF. CDR3 coding DNA: TGTGCCAGCAGCGAAGGGCCTAGCGTCTCCTACGAGCAGTACTTC.

The J gene is TRBJ2-5, the V gene TRBV4-1; 8 positions match TRBD2. V shed 3 bases and J 1 base; nucleotides not matched to a gene: 7. CDR1 is MGHRA, CDR2 YSYEKL, per germline. This CDR3 is 16 amino acids long. CDR3 sequence (DNA): TGCGCCAGCAGCCACCCGTCGACTAGCGTCCAAGAGACCCAGTACTTC. It codes for CASSHPSTSVQETQYF.

The J gene is TRBJ2-1, the V gene TRBV19, with unresolved D. Trimming pared 1 base from V and 0 bases from J, leaving 7 bases between. Germline V gene data show CDR1 as LNHDA and CDR2 as SQIVND (reference sequence). This CDR3 is 15 amino acids long. The CDR3 loop is CASSIAWSSYNEQFF. CDR3 nucleotides: TGTGCCAGTAGTATAGCCTGGAGCTCCTACAATGAGCAGTTCTTC. Full variable domain (missing parts from reference TRBV19 and TRBJ2-1): DGGITQSPKYLFRKEGQNVTLSCEQNLNHDAMYWYRQDPGQGLRLIYYSQIVNDFQKGDIAEGYSVSREKKESFPLTVTSAQKNPTAFYLCASSIAWSSYNEQFFGPGTRLTVL.

This chain links TRBV10-1 with TRBJ2-3, with TRBD1 as a possible D gene (6 bases). V lost 0 bases and J lost 6, with 19 bases in between. The length of the CDR3 is 17 residues. The germline CDR1 and CDR2 sequences are WNHNN and SYGVQD (reference sequence). CDR3 in amino acids: CASSESGAAGVADTQYF. The CDR3 bases are TGCGCCAGCAGTGAGTCGGGAGCGGCAGGGGTGGCGGATACGCAGTATTTT.

This chain uses TRBV28 with TRBJ2-2; 9 bases line up with TRBD2. Germline V gene sequence: CDR1 MDHEN, CDR2 SYDVKM. This CDR3 comprises 16 residues. V shed 3 bases and J 2 bases; nucleotides not matched to a gene: 4. In nucleotides, the CDR3 is TGTGCCAGCAGTTTCCCGCTAGCGGGAAACACCGGGGAGCTGTTTTTT. Translation: CASSFPLAGNTGELFF. Full variable domain (remainder filled in from reference TRBV28 and TRBJ2-2): DVKVTQSSRYLVKRTGEKVFLECVQDMDHENMFWYRQDPGLGLRLIYFSYDVKMKEKGDIPEGYSVSREKKERFSLILESASTNQTSMYLCASSFPLAGNTGELFFGEGSRLTVL.

This clone was found a few times. This chain connects TRBV5-6 to TRBJ2-1; D may be TRBD1 (6 bases). V lost 4 bases and J lost 14, with 16 bases in between. Looked up from germline, CDR1 is SGHDT and CDR2 is YYEEEE. The CDR3 extends over 12 amino acids. In nucleotides, the CDR3 is TGTGCCAGCAGCAAGTCGGACAGTGCGGAGTTCTTC. This gives the protein CASSKSDSAEFF.

The V call is TRBV28, the J call TRBJ2-7, with 10 bases identical to TRBD2. The trim removed 5 bases at V and 3 bases at J, leaving 13 bases unmatched. This CDR3 is 17 amino acids long. Germline assignment: CDR1 MDHEN and CDR2 SYDVKM. Written as DNA, the CDR3 is TGTGCCAGCAGTACAGCAGCTAGCGGGAGAGATAGCTACGAGCAGTACTTC. Translating it yields CASSTAASGRDSYEQYF.

The gene calls are TRBV5-8 and TRBJ2-3; D perhaps matches TRBD2 (6 bases). The CDR3 covers 15 residues. The germline gives CDR1 SGHTS, CDR2 YDEGEE. Deletions cut 6 bases from V and 3 bases from J, with 17 bases between. CDR3 nucleotide sequence: TGTGCCAGCAATCCCTCGGGGGTTGCGACAGATACGCAGTATTTT. Translating gives CASNPSGVATDTQYF.

The chain recombines TRBV9 with TRBJ2-2; 9 nucleotides match TRBD2. J lost 3 bases, V lost 4 bases, and 13 bases had no gene match. Germline V gene sequence: CDR1 SGDLS, CDR2 YYNGEE. The CDR3 runs to 18 residues. The CDR3 DNA sequence: TGTGCCAGCAGCCTTCGGGCTAGCGGGATATCGGACACCGGGGAGCTGTTTTTT. Translation: CASSLRASGISDTGELFF.

The genes are TRBV7-9 and TRBJ2-5, with D possibly TRBD1 on 6 matching bases. Per the germline V gene, CDR1 is SEHNR and CDR2 is FQNEAQ (reference sequence). CDR3 size: 14 residues. Trimming shortened V by 5 bases and J by 2 bases, and 12 bases separated the two germline ends. The CDR3 loop reads CASSRGQKQETQYF. In DNA form, the CDR3 reads TGTGCCAGCAGCCGAGGACAGAAACAAGAGACCCAGTACTTC.

This clone came up a few times. V usage is TRBV29-1 and J usage is TRBJ2-3, with TRBD1 matching over 9 bases. Trimming removed 6 bases from V and 4 bases from J; junction bases left unmatched: 2. The V gene's germline CDR1 is SQVTM and CDR2 ANQGSEA. The CDR3 totals 12 residues. For the CDR3, the DNA is TGCAGCGTGGACAGGGGCCCAGATACGCAGTATTTT. Protein: CSVDRGPDTQYF.

The gene calls are TRBV15 and TRBJ2-5; D remains unclear. This CDR3 is built from 12 residues. CDR1 and CDR2 (germline): LNHNV, YYDKDF (reference sequence). Trimming took 0 bases from V and 5 from J, leaving 4 bases between them. The CDR3 nucleotides read TGTGCCACCAGCAGAGATCTGGAGACCCAGTACTTC. Amino acids: CATSRDLETQYF. Full variable domain (remainder filled in from reference TRBV15 and TRBJ2-5): DAMVIQNPRYQVTQFGKPVTLSCSQTLNHNVMYWYQQKSSQAPKLLFHYYDKDFNNEADTPDNFQSRRPNTSFCFLDIRSPGLGDTAMYLCATSRDLETQYFGPGTRLLVL.

V gene TRBV5-1 combines with J gene TRBJ2-5; 11 nucleotides match TRBD1. Trimming at V came to 3 bases and at J to 1 base, leaving 5 bases not matched to a gene. CDR3 length equals 16 residues. In germline, CDR1 is SGHRS, CDR2 YFSETQ. The CDR3 DNA reads as TGCGCCAGCAGCTCCCCCGGGACAGGGGGCCAAGAGACCCAGTACTTC. It is translated as CASSSPGTGGQETQYF. Filled out from reference TRBV5-1 and TRBJ2-5, the complete variable domain reads KAGVTQTPRYLIKTRGQQVTLSCSPISGHRSVSWYQQTPGQGLQFLFEYFSETQRNKGNFPGRFSGRQFSNSRSEMNVSTLELGDSALYLCASSSPGTGGQETQYFGPGTRLLVL.

The chain combines TRBV6-5 with TRBJ2-1; 8 nucleotides match TRBD2. This CDR3 has 16 residues. With V trimmed by 0 bases and J by 9 bases, 10 bases remained unmatched. Germline CDR1 MNHEY, CDR2 SVGAGI. The CDR3 loop is CASSYSGLVAFSEQFF. The CDR3 DNA reads TGTGCCAGCAGTTACTCGGGACTAGTCGCATTTAGTGAGCAGTTCTTC.

CDR3 coding DNA: TGTGCCAGTAGTACGTTGCGGGGGCCCCTCCACTTT. This gives the protein CASSTLRGPLHF. The J gene is TRBJ1-6, the V gene TRBV19; tentatively, D is TRBD1 (5 bases). The germline CDR1 and CDR2 sequences are LNHDA and SQIVND (reference sequence). CDR3 length: 12 residues. Deletions cut 4 bases from V and 13 bases from J, with 11 bases between.

The chain couples TRBV7-6 to TRBJ1-1; 12 nucleotides agree with TRBD1. The V gene's germline CDR1 is SGHVS and CDR2 FNYEAQ. The J segment lost 4 bases and the V segment lost 4 bases, leaving 7 bases of the junction unmatched. The CDR3 runs to 16 residues. CDR3 sequence: CASSSGTGGYGTEAFF. The CDR3, as DNA: TGTGCCAGCAGCTCCGGGACAGGGGGCTATGGCACTGAAGCTTTCTTT.

CDR3 nucleotides: TGTGCCAGCTCACCAGTGGGAGGAAAGGGGGCCCATCTCTATAATTCACCCCTCCACTTT. It yields the protein CASSPVGGKGAHLYNSPLHF. The chain recombines TRBV18 with TRBJ1-6; 7 positions agree with TRBD1. With 2 bases clipped from V and 3 bases from J, the junction kept 16 bases outside the gene matches. The CDR3 loop spans 20 amino acids. Germline CDR1 is KGHSH and CDR2 is LQKENI.